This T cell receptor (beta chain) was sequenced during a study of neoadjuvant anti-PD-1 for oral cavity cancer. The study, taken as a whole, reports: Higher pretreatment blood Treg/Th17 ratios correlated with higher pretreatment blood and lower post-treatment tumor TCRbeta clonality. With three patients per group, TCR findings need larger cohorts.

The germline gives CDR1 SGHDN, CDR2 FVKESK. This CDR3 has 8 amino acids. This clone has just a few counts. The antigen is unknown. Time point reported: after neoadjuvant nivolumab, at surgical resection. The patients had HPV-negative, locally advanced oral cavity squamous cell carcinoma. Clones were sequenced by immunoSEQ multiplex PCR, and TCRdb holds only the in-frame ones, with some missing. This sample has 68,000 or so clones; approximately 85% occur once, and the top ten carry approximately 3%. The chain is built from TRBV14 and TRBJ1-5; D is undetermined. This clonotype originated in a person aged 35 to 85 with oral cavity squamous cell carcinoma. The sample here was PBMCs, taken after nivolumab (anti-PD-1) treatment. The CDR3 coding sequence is TGTGTCTCGGGGCCCCAGCATTTT. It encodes CVSGPQHF.